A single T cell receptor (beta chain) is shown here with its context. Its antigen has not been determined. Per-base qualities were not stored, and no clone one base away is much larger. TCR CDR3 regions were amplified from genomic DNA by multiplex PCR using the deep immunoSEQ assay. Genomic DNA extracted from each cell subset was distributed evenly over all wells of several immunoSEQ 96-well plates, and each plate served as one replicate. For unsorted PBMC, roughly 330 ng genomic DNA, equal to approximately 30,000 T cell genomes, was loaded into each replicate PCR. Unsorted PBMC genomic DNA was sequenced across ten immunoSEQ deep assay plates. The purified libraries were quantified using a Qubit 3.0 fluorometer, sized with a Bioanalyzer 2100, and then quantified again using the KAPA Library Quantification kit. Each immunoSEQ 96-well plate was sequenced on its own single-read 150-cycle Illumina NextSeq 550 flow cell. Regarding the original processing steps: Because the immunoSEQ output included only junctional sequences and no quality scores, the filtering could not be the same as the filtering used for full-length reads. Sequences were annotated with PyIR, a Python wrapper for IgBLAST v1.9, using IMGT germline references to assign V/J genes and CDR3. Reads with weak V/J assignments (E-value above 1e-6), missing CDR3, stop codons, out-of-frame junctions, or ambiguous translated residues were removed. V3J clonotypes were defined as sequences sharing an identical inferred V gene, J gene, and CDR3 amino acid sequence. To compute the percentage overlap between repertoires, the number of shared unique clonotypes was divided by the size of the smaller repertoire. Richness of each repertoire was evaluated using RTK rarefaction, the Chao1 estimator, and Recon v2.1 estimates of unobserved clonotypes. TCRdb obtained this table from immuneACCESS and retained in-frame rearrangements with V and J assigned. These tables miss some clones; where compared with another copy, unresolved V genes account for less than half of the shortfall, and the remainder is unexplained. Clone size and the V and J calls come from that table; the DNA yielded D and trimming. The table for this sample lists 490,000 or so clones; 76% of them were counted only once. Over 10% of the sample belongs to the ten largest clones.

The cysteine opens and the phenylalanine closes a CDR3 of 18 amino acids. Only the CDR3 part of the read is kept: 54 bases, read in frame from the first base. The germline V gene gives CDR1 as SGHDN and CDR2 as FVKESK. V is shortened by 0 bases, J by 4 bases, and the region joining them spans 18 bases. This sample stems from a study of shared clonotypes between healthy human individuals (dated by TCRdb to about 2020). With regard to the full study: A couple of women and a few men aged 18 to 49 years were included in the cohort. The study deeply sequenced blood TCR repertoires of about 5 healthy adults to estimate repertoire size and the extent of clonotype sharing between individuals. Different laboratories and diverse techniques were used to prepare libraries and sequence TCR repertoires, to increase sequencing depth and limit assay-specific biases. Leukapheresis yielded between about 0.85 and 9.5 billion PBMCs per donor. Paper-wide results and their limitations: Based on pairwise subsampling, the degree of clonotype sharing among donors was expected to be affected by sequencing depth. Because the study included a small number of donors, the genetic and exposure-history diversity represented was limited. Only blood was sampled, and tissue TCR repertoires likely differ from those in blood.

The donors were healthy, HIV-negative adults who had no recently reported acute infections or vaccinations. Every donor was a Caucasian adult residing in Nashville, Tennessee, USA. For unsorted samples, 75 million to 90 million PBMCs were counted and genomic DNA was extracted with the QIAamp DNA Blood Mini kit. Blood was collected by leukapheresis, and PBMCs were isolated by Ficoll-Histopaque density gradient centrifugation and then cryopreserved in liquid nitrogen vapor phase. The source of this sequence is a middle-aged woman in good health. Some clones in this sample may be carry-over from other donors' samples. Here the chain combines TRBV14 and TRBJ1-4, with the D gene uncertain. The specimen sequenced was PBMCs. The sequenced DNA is TGTGCCAGCAGCCAAGATCTGGTGAGCGCTGGCAATAATGAAAAACTGTTTTTT. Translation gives CASSQDLVSAGNNEKLFF.